Listed below are T cell receptor beta chains from one sample, sequenced in a study of blood T cell repertoires in COVID-19. TCRdb's table, derived via immunoSEQ multiplex PCR, lists solely in-frame clones and lacks some. The profile shows more than 100,000 clones, around 78% of them singletons. Material for sequencing was peripheral blood. These receptors all stem from a man aged 65 to 79 with acute or convalescent COVID-19. The CDR3 runs from the conserved cysteine through the conserved F or W. The D gene is left open where the match is weak. Clone size, where shown, is once, few, many, or a class for clones that have expanded.

clone_size d_call j_call v_call cdr3_nt cdr3_aa
- TRBD2 TRBJ2-1 TRBV5-4 TGTGCCAGCAGCCTAGCGGGGGGGGTCTATGAGCAGTTCTTC CASSLAGGVYEQFF
few TRBD1 TRBJ1-2 TRBV12-3/TRBV12-4 TGTGCCAGCAGCCCGACAGGGCAATGGGGCTACACCTTC CASSPTGQWGYTF
once TRBD1 TRBJ1-5 TRBV5-6 TGTGCCAGCAGCTTTCAGGGGGCTGAGAATCAGCCCCAGCATTTT CASSFQGAENQPQHF
- TRBD1 TRBJ2-7 TRBV7-9 TGTGCCAGCAGCCCGGACAGGGTGGTCGGGGAGCAGTACTTC CASSPDRVVGEQYF
- - TRBJ2-3 TRBV5-1 TGCGCCAGCAGCTTGGTAATAGATACGCAGTATTTT CASSLVIDTQYF
- - TRBJ2-7 TRBV4-2 TGTGCCAGCAGCCAAATTGAACATCCCCCCTACGAGCAGTACTTC CASSQIEHPPYEQYF
once - TRBJ1-1 TRBV2 TGTGCCAGCAGCGGGACATCGGGTGTGGCTTTCTTT CASSGTSGVAFF
- TRBD2 TRBJ2-3 TRBV20-1 TGCAGTGCTAGTCCGGGGACTAGCGGGGGCCCCGGGGGTACGCAGTATTTT CSASPGTSGGPGGTQYF
- - TRBJ1-2 TRBV5-4 TGTGCCAGCAGCCCTGGACGGGGAGCTCACGATGGCTACACCTTC CASSPGRGAHDGYTF
- TRBD1 TRBJ2-2 TRBV19 TGTGCCACAAAACGACAGGGGAACACCGGGGAGCTGTTTTTT CATKRQGNTGELFF
- TRBD2 TRBJ2-1 TRBV6-6 TGTGCCAGCAGTCGGGGACTAGCGGGGGGGCCCTCGACGGAGCAGTTCTTC CASSRGLAGGPSTEQFF
once - TRBJ2-7 TRBV5-1 TGCGCCAGCAGCCTGCAAGGACAGTCCTACGAGCAGTACTTC CASSLQGQSYEQYF
- TRBD1 TRBJ1-4 TRBV27 TGTGCCAGCAGTTTAGGCCCCTACAGGGGGCGGAATGAAAAACTGTTTTTT CASSLGPYRGRNEKLFF
- - TRBJ1-2 TRBV6-5 TGTGCCAGCAGTTACGGGGGCGGCTACACCTTC CASSYGGGYTF
- - TRBJ2-1 TRBV6-5 TGTGCCAGCAGTACTCGCGGATTCTACAATGAGCAGTTCTTC CASSTRGFYNEQFF
- - TRBJ1-4 TRBV7-6 TGTGCCAGCAGCTTAGCTTTGGGCTCAAGAAATGAAAAACTGTTTTTT CASSLALGSRNEKLFF
- - TRBJ2-7 TRBV28 TGTGCCAGCAGTTTAACAGGGTTCGAGCAGTACTTC CASSLTGFEQYF
- TRBD1 TRBJ1-5 TRBV29-1 TGCAGCCTCGGACAGGGGATTAGCAATCAGCCCCAGCATTTT CSLGQGISNQPQHF
once - TRBJ2-2 TRBV7-2 TGTGCCAGCAGTTTAGTCAGGTCCGGGGAGCTGTTTTTT CASSLVRSGELFF
- TRBD2 TRBJ2-3 TRBV7-2 TGTGCCAGCAGCGACCCTCTAGCGGGGGGCCGCACAGATACGCAGTATTTT CASSDPLAGGRTDTQYF
- - TRBJ2-5 TRBV5-1 TGCGCCAGCAGCCCCTCCCCGGGGGGACCCCAGGGGGAGACCCAGTACTTC CASSPSPGGPQGETQYF
- - TRBJ2-3 TRBV7-6 TGTGCCAGCAGCTCCCGGGACTCAGGGGATACGCAGTATTTT CASSSRDSGDTQYF
- - TRBJ1-3 TRBV6-4 TGTGCCAGCAGTGACTCGATCACAGTGTTAATTGACTCTGGAAACACCATATATTTT CASSDSITVLIDSGNTIYF
- TRBD1 TRBJ2-7 TRBV5-6 TGTGCCAGCAGCCCCGGAACAGGGGGCCTAACCTACGAGCAGTACTTC CASSPGTGGLTYEQYF
- TRBD1 TRBJ1-5 TRBV18 TGTGCCAGCTCACCACCGGGGACAGGGGGGACGCCCCAGCATTTT CASSPPGTGGTPQHF
once - TRBJ1-1 TRBV14 TGTGCCAGCAGCCACCGGAGAGGGTGGGACACTGAAGCTTTCTTT CASSHRRGWDTEAFF
- - TRBJ1-3 TRBV7-2 TGTGCCAGCAGCTTCGGACTCTCTGGAAACACCATATATTTT CASSFGLSGNTIYF
- TRBD1 TRBJ2-3 TRBV18 TGTGCCAGCTCACCAGGGGGACAGGGAACAGATACGCAGTATTTT CASSPGGQGTDTQYF
- TRBD2 TRBJ2-3 TRBV7-3 TGTGCCAGCAGCCGACTAGCGGGGGAAGATACGCAGTATTTT CASSRLAGEDTQYF
few - TRBJ1-1 TRBV27 TGTGCCAGCAGTTTGGGACTTTGGAACACTGAAGCTTTCTTT CASSLGLWNTEAFF
few - TRBJ2-5 TRBV15 TGTGCCACCAGCAGGAGCGGGCGGGGTGGAGAGACCCAGTACTTC CATSRSGRGGETQYF
- - TRBJ1-3 TRBV12-5 TGTGCTAGTGGTTTGGACAGGCATGGAAACACCATATATTTT CASGLDRHGNTIYF
once - TRBJ1-2 TRBV5-1 TGCGCCAGCAGCCCGGACACGACTAACTATGGCTACACCTTC CASSPDTTNYGYTF
once - TRBJ2-3 TRBV7-9 TGTGCCAGCGTTGAGCTAGATACGCAGTATTTT CASVELDTQYF
once TRBD1 TRBJ2-5 TRBV5-6 TGTGCCAGCAGCTTCCAGACAGGGGTAGAGGAAGAGACCCAGTACTTC CASSFQTGVEEETQYF
- TRBD1 TRBJ1-1 TRBV3-1/TRBV3-2 TGTGCCAGCAGCCAAAGAGGTACAGGGGATGAAGCTTTCTTT CASSQRGTGDEAFF
- TRBD2 TRBJ2-3 TRBV9 TGTGCCAGCAGCCCTGTGGGGGGTCTAGCGGGGACAGATACGCAGTATTTT CASSPVGGLAGTDTQYF
few TRBD1 TRBJ2-2 TRBV11-3 TGTGCCAGCAGCTGGACAGGGTCCAACACCGGGGAGCTGTTTTTT CASSWTGSNTGELFF
- - TRBJ2-5 TRBV6-6 TGTGCCAGCAGTTACGTCCGAGAGACCCAGTACTTC CASSYVRETQYF
once - TRBJ2-7 TRBV7-2 TGTGCCAGCAGCTTAACAGGCGGTCCCTACTACGAGCAGTACTTC CASSLTGGPYYEQYF
- - TRBJ1-1 TRBV9 TGTGCCAGCAGCGACCCGACCAGGAAAATGAACACTGAAGCTTTCTTT CASSDPTRKMNTEAFF
- TRBD1 TRBJ2-7 TRBV18 TGTGCCAGCTCACTCGGACAGGGCTACGAGCAGTACTTC CASSLGQGYEQYF
once TRBD1 TRBJ2-7 TRBV7-2 TGTGCCAGCAGCCCAGGGACAGGGGTGGGTTACGAGCAGTACTTC CASSPGTGVGYEQYF
- - TRBJ1-1 TRBV5-1 TGCGCCAGCAGCTTGGACGAAGCCAACACTGAAGCTTTCTTT CASSLDEANTEAFF
few - TRBJ1-2 TRBV5-1 TGCGCCAGCAGCTTGGCCGGCCAGGGGAATGGCTACACCTTC CASSLAGQGNGYTF
- TRBD1 TRBJ2-5 TRBV19 TGTGCCAGTAGTATTTGGGACAGGAGTGAGACCCAGTACTTC CASSIWDRSETQYF
- TRBD1 TRBJ2-5 TRBV5-4 TGTGCCAGCAGCTTGGGGGACAGGGGAGGCGAGACCCAGTACTTC CASSLGDRGGETQYF
- TRBD1 TRBJ1-1 TRBV12-5 TGTGCTAGTGCAGAACAGGGGGCTACTGAAGCTTTCTTT CASAEQGATEAFF
- - TRBJ1-2 TRBV6-5 TGTGCCAGCATACCCCAGGGATCGGGCGGCTACACCTTC CASIPQGSGGYTF
- TRBD1 TRBJ2-3 TRBV5-1 TGCGCCAGCAGCCACCGACAGGGGGACGTTAAGGATACGCAGTATTTT CASSHRQGDVKDTQYF
- TRBD1 TRBJ1-6 TRBV6-4 TGTGCCAGCGGTACAGGGGCCGGTTCACCCCTCCACTTT CASGTGAGSPLHF
- - TRBJ2-7 TRBV5-1 TGCGCCAGCAGCTTGGCCGGGACTCACCCCCAAACTCGCGAGCAGTACTTC CASSLAGTHPQTREQYF
- TRBD1 TRBJ1-2 TRBV9 TGTGCCAGCAGCGCGGACAGGGGGAGCTATGGCTACACCTTC CASSADRGSYGYTF
- TRBD1 TRBJ1-3 TRBV7-2 TGTGCCAGCAGCTTATCGGGACAGGGTTCGACCATATATTTT CASSLSGQGSTIYF